This passage covers 31 T cell receptor beta chains from one sample sequenced in a study of regulatory T cells in long-lasting Graves disease. Library construction for TCR beta used iRepertoire HTBI primers and Arm-PCR of CDR3 regions. TCRdb itself ran the multiplex PCR reads through MiXCR, one entry per CDR3 protein. The table has roughly 400,000 distinct CDR3 sequences, roughly 15% seen once. Time point here: newly diagnosed GD, antithyroid drugs for less than 3 months. PBMC-derived RNA was used for the TCR library. These data also formed part of another study, on T cells in Graves' hyperthyroidism and ophthalmopathy.

Here the sequenced sample was peripheral blood mononuclear cells (PBMCs), taken at new diagnosis, from a patient treated with antithyroid drugs. All receptors derive from a woman aged 18-29 years with Graves disease.

In its sample, this clonotype was seen many times. The chain recombines TRBV20-1 with TRBJ2-5; 12 bases are shared with TRBD2. Germline lookup yields CDR1 DFQATT and CDR2 SNEGSKA (reference sequence). This CDR3 region has 17 residues. J gave up 5 bases and V 0 bases, and 10 bases lay outside the gene matches. The CDR3 loop is CSARDQTSGSGMETQYF. As DNA, the CDR3 is TGCAGTGCTAGAGATCAGACTAGCGGGAGTGGTATGGAGACCCAGTACTTC.

The sample holds a few counts of this clonotype. A read error may explain this, as a much larger clone is one base away. V gene TRBV12-3 or TRBV12-4 combines with J gene TRBJ1-1, with 8 bases lining up with TRBD1. This CDR3 contains 14 residues. After removal of 1 base from V and 5 bases from J, the junction contained 3 bases not matched to a gene. The CDR3 sequence is CASSLEDRETEAFF. Here the CDR3 DNA reads TGTGCCAGCAGTTTAGAGGACAGGGAGACTGAAGCTTTCTTT.

This clonotype was seen ten or more times. The J gene is TRBJ2-7, the V gene TRBV13; D might be TRBD1 (6 bases). The ends were cut back, 6 bases at V and 0 bases at J, with 12 bases in the middle. CDR3 length: 14 residues. Germline CDR1 and CDR2: PRHDT and FYEKMQ (reference sequence). CDR3 coding DNA: TGTGCCAGCAGAACAACAGGGAGCTCCTACGAGCAGTACTTC. It yields the protein CASRTTGSSYEQYF.

This clonotype has more than one count but fewer than ten. This chain uses TRBV19 with TRBJ2-2; 8 nucleotides match TRBD2. CDR1 and CDR2 (germline): LNHDA, SQIVND (reference sequence). After removal of 5 bases from V and 6 bases from J, the junction contained 5 bases not matched to a gene. This CDR3 comprises 14 residues. The CDR3 protein is CASSGGLDAGELFF. The CDR3 nucleotides are TGTGCCAGTAGTGGGGGACTAGATGCCGGGGAGCTGTTTTTT. The full variable domain, with the rest looked up from reference TRBV19 and TRBJ2-2, is DGGITQSPKYLFRKEGQNVTLSCEQNLNHDAMYWYRQDPGQGLRLIYYSQIVNDFQKGDIAEGYSVSREKKESFPLTVTSAQKNPTAFYLCASSGGLDAGELFFGEGSRLTVL.

The chain recombines TRBV29-1 with TRBJ2-2; no reliable D call. This CDR3 contains 14 residues. Germline V gene sequence: CDR1 SQVTM, CDR2 ANQGSEA. Trimming stripped 7 bases from V and 7 bases from J, with 19 bases between. DNA of the CDR3: TGCAGCGCCTCCCTCAGCAGATCTTTCGGGGAGCTGTTTTTT. Translated: CSASLSRSFGELFF.

This clonotype was picked up a small number of times. The rearrangement links TRBV4-2 to TRBJ1-1; 7 nucleotides match TRBD1. The trim removed 3 bases at V and 4 bases at J, leaving 8 bases unmatched. The germline V gene has CDR1 LGHNA and CDR2 YNFKEQ. The CDR3 extends over 15 amino acids. The CDR3 nucleotides read TGTGCCAGCAGCCACCCGACAGGGAGGGGCACTGAAGCTTTCTTT. Amino acids: CASSHPTGRGTEAFF.

The rearrangement uses TRBV6-1 and TRBJ2-1, with D perhaps matching TRBD2 (6 bases). Germline loops: CDR1 MNHNS, CDR2 SASEGT. V gave up 3 bases and J gave up 10 bases, with 16 bases separating them. This CDR3 is 14 amino acids long. The CDR3 sequence is CASSEAGLTVEQFF. In DNA, the CDR3 is TGTGCCAGCAGTGAGGCGGGATTAACCGTAGAGCAGTTCTTC.

V gene TRBV7-8 combines with J gene TRBJ1-6; possibly TRBD1 for D (6 bases). CDR1 and CDR2 from the germline V gene are SGHVS and FQNEAQ. Trimming removed 5 bases from V and 15 bases from J, with 17 bases in between. This CDR3 region has 13 residues. CDR3 nucleotides: TGTGCCAGCAGCGCATCCTGGGGGGGCCTCCTCCACTTT. Translated: CASSASWGGLLHF.

This clonotype was observed many times. The J gene is TRBJ1-1, the V gene TRBV29-1; 7 bases agree with TRBD1. J lost 0 bases, V lost 5 bases, and 9 bases had no gene match. The length of the CDR3 is 15 residues. Looked up from germline, CDR1 is SQVTM and CDR2 is ANQGSEA. In nucleotides, the CDR3 is TGCAGCGTTCCCGGGACAGCCTCCATGAACACTGAAGCTTTCTTT. This gives the protein CSVPGTASMNTEAFF.

The chain recombines TRBV5-1 with TRBJ2-2; 8 bases line up with TRBD1. CDR1 and CDR2 (germline): SGHRS, YFSETQ. The length of the CDR3 is 15 residues. V lost 4 bases, J lost 1 base, and 3 bases stayed unmatched. The DNA of the CDR3 is TGCGCCAGCAGCACTGGACAGGGGAACACCGGGGAGCTGTTTTTT. It specifies CASSTGQGNTGELFF.

The chain joins TRBV4-1 to TRBJ1-5; D gene unclear. CDR1 and CDR2 (germline): MGHRA, YSYEKL. This CDR3 comprises 14 residues. Trimming took off 0 bases at V and 7 bases at J, with 10 bases between the two ends. CDR3 nucleotide sequence: TGCGCCAGCAGCCAAGATAGGACTGCGCAGCCCCAGCATTTT. It is translated as CASSQDRTAQPQHF.

This clonotype has at least ten counts. The V call is TRBV2, the J call TRBJ2-1; D is tentatively TRBD1 or TRBD2 (5 bases each). Trimming stripped 6 bases from V and 10 bases from J, with 22 bases between. Germline lookup yields CDR1 SNHLY and CDR2 FYNNEI. The CDR3 runs 15 residues. The CDR3 DNA follows: TGTGCCAGCAGCCTCCAGGGAGTGGTGGGCGGCGAGCAGTTCTTC. This codes for CASSLQGVVGGEQFF. Using reference TRBV2 and TRBJ2-1 for the parts outside the CDR3, the full variable domain is EPEVTQTPSHQVTQMGQEVILRCVPISNHLYFYWYRQILGQKVEFLVSFYNNEISEKSEIFDDQFSVERPDGSNFTLKIRSTKLEDSAMYFCASSLQGVVGGEQFFGPGTRLTVL.

In its sample, this clonotype was seen many times. The CDR3: CSARDGLAVTDTQYF. Written as DNA, the CDR3 is TGCAGTGCTAGAGACGGACTAGCGGTCACAGATACGCAGTATTTT. This chain connects TRBV20-1 to TRBJ2-3, with 10 bases identical to TRBD2. Germline CDR1 is DFQATT and CDR2 is SNEGSKA (reference sequence). With 0 bases clipped from V and 2 bases from J, the junction kept 2 bases outside the gene matches. The CDR3 is 15 amino acids.

This clonotype was counted at least ten times. The rearrangement joins TRBV5-1 to TRBJ2-1; TRBD2 agrees at 12 bases. Germline loops: CDR1 SGHRS, CDR2 YFSETQ. The V and J ends lost 4 bases and 7 bases, in that order; junction bases with no gene match: 3. This CDR3 region has 14 residues. CDR3 region: CASSGLAGLNEQFF. CDR3 nucleotides: TGCGCCAGCAGCGGACTAGCGGGACTGAATGAGCAGTTCTTC.

This clonotype was counted ten times or more. The rearrangement joins TRBV9 to TRBJ2-7; the match to TRBD2 covers 11 bases. Germline V CDR1 and CDR2: SGDLS, YYNGEE. CDR3 length: 15 amino acids. Germline trimming cut 3 bases from V and 5 bases from J; bases unmatched to any gene: 7. The chain's CDR3 is CASSAQPGLADEQYF. CDR3 nucleotide sequence: TGTGCCAGCAGCGCCCAGCCGGGACTAGCGGACGAGCAGTACTTC. The full variable domain, rest sourced from reference TRBV9 and TRBJ2-7, is DSGVTQTPKHLITATGQRVTLRCSPRSGDLSVYWYQQSLDQGLQFLIQYYNGEERAKGNILERFSAQQFPDLHSELNLSSLELGDSALYFCASSAQPGLADEQYFGPGTRLTVT.

This clonotype has ten or more counts. The chain employs TRBV3-1 and TRBJ1-1; a weak D match, TRBD1 (5 bases). The V end was cut by 3 bases, the J end by 1 base, with 18 bases between. In germline, CDR1 is LGHDT, CDR2 YNNKEL (reference sequence). The CDR3 is 17 residues long. The CDR3 DNA reads as TGTGCCAGCAGCCACTTTGCTGACAGAGTCACGAACACTGAAGCTTTCTTT. Translated: CASSHFADRVTNTEAFF.

Many counts were recorded for this clonotype. The chain joins TRBV7-2 to TRBJ1-1; 7 bases agree with TRBD1. V shed 5 bases, J shed 4 bases, and the junction held 7 bases outside the gene matches. The CDR3 extends over 14 amino acids. The germline V gene encodes CDR1 SGHTA and CDR2 FQGNSA. CDR3 sequence reads: CASSTGTVFTEAFF. In nucleotides, the CDR3 is TGTGCCAGCAGCACCGGGACAGTTTTCACTGAAGCTTTCTTT.

This clonotype was detected only a few times. The junction and the germline gene differ at one end; a read error may be behind it. V and J are TRBV11-2 and TRBJ2-5; D is unclear. CDR3 length: 12 residues. Germline V CDR1 and CDR2: SGHAT, FQNNGV. The CDR3 protein is CDSSLVMETQYF. The CDR3 nucleotides read TGTGACAGCAGCTTAGTTATGGAGACCCAGTACTTC.

Comments on this clonotype: A much larger clone sits a single nucleotide away, making a read error possible. The rearrangement links TRBV27 to TRBJ1-5; weak D call: TRBD1 (5 bases). Trimming took off 2 bases at V and 7 bases at J, with 9 bases between the two ends. The CDR3 spans 13 residues. Germline assignment: CDR1 MNHEY and CDR2 SMNVEV (reference sequence). In DNA form, the CDR3 reads TGTGCCAGCAGTTTAGCGGGGGAACAGCCCCAGCATTTT. It translates to CASSLAGEQPQHF.

This chain links TRBV4-1 with TRBJ1-1; tentatively, D is TRBD1 (6 bases). Trimming took 3 bases from V and 8 from J, leaving 16 bases between them. Per germline, CDR1 MGHRA and CDR2 YSYEKL. CDR3 length: 14 residues. The CDR3 DNA sequence: TGCGCCAGCAGCCACCACGAGTCACAGGGAGAAGCTTTCTTT. It translates to CASSHHESQGEAFF.

The chain uses TRBV15 and TRBJ1-1, with 7 bases matching TRBD1. This CDR3 has 14 residues. V lost 5 bases to trimming and J lost 4 bases; unmatched junction nucleotides: 7. Germline V gene data show CDR1 as LNHNV and CDR2 as YYDKDF (reference sequence). CDR3 residues: CATSSTGSSTEAFF. DNA of the CDR3: TGTGCCACCAGCTCGACAGGGTCGAGCACTGAAGCTTTCTTT.

This clonotype was observed many times. The V call is TRBV11-2, the J call TRBJ2-5; TRBD1 matches 10 bases. Germline CDR1 reads SGHAT; CDR2 reads FQNNGV. The CDR3 extends over 15 amino acids. V dropped 5 bases and J dropped 4; count of bases not matched to a gene: 7. CDR3: CASSTDRGLRETQYF. The CDR3 coding sequence is TGTGCCAGCAGCACAGACAGGGGGCTCAGAGAGACCCAGTACTTC. Drawing the rest from reference TRBV11-2 and TRBJ2-5, the complete variable domain is EAGVAQSPRYKIIEKRQSVAFWCNPISGHATLYWYQQILGQGPKLLIQFQNNGVVDDSQLPKDRFSAERLKGVDSTLKIQPAKLEDSAVYLCASSTDRGLRETQYFGPGTRLLVL.

The J gene is TRBJ2-2, the V gene TRBV15; D perhaps matches TRBD2 (6 bases). The CDR3 runs 15 residues. Deletions cut 5 bases from V and 0 bases from J, with 10 bases between. Germline assignment: CDR1 LNHNV and CDR2 YYDKDF (reference sequence). The CDR3 reads CATSLREPNTGELFF. CDR3 in DNA: TGTGCCACCAGCCTACGGGAGCCGAACACCGGGGAGCTGTTTTTT.

This clonotype was detected ten times or more. The chain is built from TRBV5-4 and TRBJ2-5, with a weak D call TRBD2 (5 bases). Trimming pared 1 base from V and 5 bases from J, leaving 12 bases between. Germline lookup yields CDR1 SGHNT and CDR2 YYREEE (reference sequence). The CDR3 is 14 amino acids. The CDR3 sequence is CASSLHEGDETQYF. The CDR3 DNA sequence: TGTGCCAGCAGCTTGCACGAGGGTGACGAGACCCAGTACTTC.

This clonotype was seen only a few times. The gene calls are TRBV14 and TRBJ1-2, with D maybe TRBD1 (5 bases). The CDR3 is 15 amino acids. Germline-derived CDR1 and CDR2 are SGHDN and FVKESK. Between the trimmed V and J ends, which lost 3 bases and 4 bases, there was a span of 15 bases. The CDR3 bases are TGTGCCAGCAGCCATGACAGTCACCTCGGCTATGGCTACACCTTC. Translation gives CASSHDSHLGYGYTF.

This clonotype was found many times. The CDR3 sequence: CASSTTRAQYF. The DNA of the CDR3 is TGTGCCAGCAGTACGACTAGGGCGCAGTATTTT. The chain joins TRBV6-1 to TRBJ2-3; a weak D match, TRBD2 (6 bases). The CDR3 has 11 amino acids. Between the trimmed V and J ends, which lost 5 bases and 10 bases, there was a span of 10 bases. Germline V gene lookup returns CDR1 MNHNS and CDR2 SASEGT.

V and J are TRBV24-1 and TRBJ2-5; D remains unclear. CDR1 and CDR2 from the germline V gene are KGHDR and SFDVKD. The CDR3 is made up of 11 amino acids. V was trimmed by 5 bases and J by 3 bases, leaving 3 bases between them. The CDR3 nucleotides are TGTGCCACCAGTGCGGAAGAGACCCAGTACTTC. Translated: CATSAEETQYF.

The genes are TRBV13 and TRBJ2-7; D remains ambiguous. The CDR3 has 13 amino acids. The V and J ends lost 9 bases and 0 bases respectively, with 12 bases between them. The germline V gene has CDR1 PRHDT and CDR2 FYEKMQ (reference sequence). Here the CDR3 DNA reads TGTGCCAGTGCTGTCTATCGCTCCTACGAGCAGTACTTC. Residues: CASAVYRSYEQYF.

Many counts were recorded for this clonotype. V gene TRBV2 combines with J gene TRBJ2-5; TRBD2 might be the D (5 bases). Germline lookup yields CDR1 SNHLY and CDR2 FYNNEI. The CDR3 runs 15 residues. Trimming removed 7 bases at V and 3 bases at J, with 18 bases between. The CDR3 DNA is TGTGCCAGCAACCTAGGAGCCCGAGGGAAAGAGACCCAGTACTTC. Translation: CASNLGARGKETQYF. The full variable domain, with the rest looked up from reference TRBV2 and TRBJ2-5, is EPEVTQTPSHQVTQMGQEVILRCVPISNHLYFYWYRQILGQKVEFLVSFYNNEISEKSEIFDDQFSVERPDGSNFTLKIRSTKLEDSAMYFCASNLGARGKETQYFGPGTRLLVL.

This clonotype occurred many times. The V gene is TRBV3-1, the J gene TRBJ2-5; D gene uncertain. Trimming pared 0 bases from V and 0 bases from J, leaving 8 bases between. The CDR3 spans 15 residues. CDR1 LGHDT and CDR2 YNNKEL come from the germline V gene (reference sequence). The CDR3, as DNA: TGTGCCAGCAGCCAAGAAAGAGGAGACCAAGAGACCCAGTACTTC. As protein: CASSQERGDQETQYF.

The V and J genes are TRBV18 and TRBJ1-2; D is ambiguous. The CDR3 is 14 residues long. V lost 1 base, J lost 2 bases, and 8 bases lay in between. The germline V gene encodes CDR1 KGHSH and CDR2 LQKENI. Here the CDR3 reads CASSPQVQNYGYTF. The CDR3 bases are TGTGCCAGCTCACCACAAGTACAGAACTATGGCTACACCTTC.